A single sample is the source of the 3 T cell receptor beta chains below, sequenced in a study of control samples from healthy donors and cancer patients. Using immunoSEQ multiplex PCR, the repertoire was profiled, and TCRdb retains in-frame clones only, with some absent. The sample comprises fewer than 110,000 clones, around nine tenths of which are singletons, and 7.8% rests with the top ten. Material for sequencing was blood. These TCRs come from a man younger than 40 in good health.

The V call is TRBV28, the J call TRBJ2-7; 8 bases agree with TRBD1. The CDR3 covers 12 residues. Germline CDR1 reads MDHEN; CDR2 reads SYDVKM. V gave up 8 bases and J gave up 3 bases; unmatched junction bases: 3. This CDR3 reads CASGGQVYEQYF. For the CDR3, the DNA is TGTGCCAGCGGGGGACAGGTCTACGAGCAGTACTTC.

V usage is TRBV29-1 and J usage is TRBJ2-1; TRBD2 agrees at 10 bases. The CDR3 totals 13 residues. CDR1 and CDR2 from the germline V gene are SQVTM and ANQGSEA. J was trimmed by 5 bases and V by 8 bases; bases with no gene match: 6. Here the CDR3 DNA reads TGCAGCAACCTAGCGGGGGTCGACAATGAGCAGTTCTTC. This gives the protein CSNLAGVDNEQFF.

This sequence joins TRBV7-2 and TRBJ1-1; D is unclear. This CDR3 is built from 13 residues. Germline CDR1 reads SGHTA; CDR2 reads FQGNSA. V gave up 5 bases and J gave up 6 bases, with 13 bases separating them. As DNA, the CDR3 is TGTGCCAGCAGCGTAGGCCGGAGGGCTGAAGCTTTCTTT. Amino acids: CASSVGRRAEAFF.